Below, 22 T cell receptor beta chains from the same sample are listed, as sequenced in a study of blood T cell repertoires in COVID-19. Sequencing used immunoSEQ multiplex PCR; TCRdb keeps in-frame clones, though not all of them. The sample holds 65,000 to 70,000 clones, 75% to 90% seen once. Sequencing was done on a sample of peripheral blood. All receptors derive from a man aged 50 to 60 with active COVID-19.

The CDR3 nucleotides are TGTGCCAGCTCACCGGGGGCCTTAAGTCTGGGCTACACCTTC. This translates into CASSPGALSLGYTF. The V call is TRBV18, the J call TRBJ1-2; possible D gene TRBD1, 6 bases. Trimming removed 3 bases at V and 8 bases at J, with 16 bases between. Germline lookup yields CDR1 KGHSH and CDR2 LQKENI. The CDR3 runs 14 residues.

The V and J genes are TRBV30 and TRBJ2-7, with a tentative D call TRBD1 (6 bases). CDR1 and CDR2 from the germline V gene are GTSNPN and SVGIG (reference sequence). There are 13 residues in the CDR3. V lost 4 bases to trimming and J lost 3 bases, with 13 bases between them. The CDR3 region has the DNA TGTGCCTGGAAGCGGACAGTCAACTACGAGCAGTACTTC. Translation: CAWKRTVNYEQYF.

The chain uses TRBV13 and TRBJ2-7; possible D gene TRBD2, 6 bases. Germline CDR1 reads PRHDT; CDR2 reads FYEKMQ (reference sequence). This CDR3 is 15 amino acids long. V lost 5 bases, J lost 4 bases, and 18 bases lay in between. CDR3 sequence reads: CASSKDGTPWYEQYF. The DNA of the CDR3 is TGTGCCAGCAGCAAAGATGGGACTCCCTGGTACGAGCAGTACTTC.

The chain carries TRBV7-9 and TRBJ1-4, with 8 bases that match TRBD1. The CDR3 contains 14 residues. The germline V gene has CDR1 SEHNR and CDR2 FQNEAQ (reference sequence). Losses at the gene ends were 5 bases for V and 3 bases for J; bases not matched to a gene: 2. DNA for the CDR3: TGTGCCAGCAGCCAGGGGGCGTCTAATGAAAAACTGTTTTTT. Translating it yields CASSQGASNEKLFF.

The chain has TRBV24-1 and TRBJ2-2; TRBD1 is a possible D gene (5 bases). Between the trimmed V and J ends, which lost 3 bases and 2 bases, there was a span of 12 bases. Germline assignment: CDR1 KGHDR and CDR2 SFDVKD. The CDR3 is made up of 16 amino acids. The CDR3 here is CATSDPGRSNTGELFF. In DNA form, the CDR3 reads TGTGCCACCAGTGATCCAGGGCGATCCAACACCGGGGAGCTGTTTTTT.

The V and J genes are TRBV4-2 and TRBJ1-6; tentatively, D is TRBD1 (6 bases). V lost 0 bases to trimming and J lost 13 bases, with 19 bases between them. From germline, CDR1 is LGHNA and CDR2 YNFKEQ. The CDR3 sequence is 16 residues long. In nucleotides, the CDR3 is TGTGCCAGCAGCCAAGAAGGTGGCAGGACAGTCGCGCCCCTCCACTTT. Translation: CASSQEGGRTVAPLHF.

The rearrangement joins TRBV6-5 to TRBJ2-1, with no clear D. V dropped 7 bases and J dropped 4 bases, with 5 bases sitting between them. Germline lookup yields CDR1 MNHEY and CDR2 SVGAGI. The CDR3 has 11 amino acids. CDR3 in amino acids: CASTEYNEQFF. CDR3 nucleotide sequence: TGTGCCAGCACCGAGTACAATGAGCAGTTCTTC.

Only one count was recorded for this clone. V gene TRBV2 combines with J gene TRBJ2-7; D unclear. The CDR3 consists of 15 residues. CDR1 is SNHLY and CDR2 is FYNNEI in the germline V gene. V lost 3 bases, J lost 6 bases, and 18 bases lay in between. The CDR3 loop is CASSDRFSSSGEQYF. CDR3 in DNA: TGTGCCAGCAGTGACAGGTTTTCCTCCTCAGGCGAGCAGTACTTC. Combining the CDR3 with reference TRBV2 and TRBJ2-7 gives the whole variable domain EPEVTQTPSHQVTQMGQEVILRCVPISNHLYFYWYRQILGQKVEFLVSFYNNEISEKSEIFDDQFSVERPDGSNFTLKIRSTKLEDSAMYFCASSDRFSSSGEQYFGPGTRLTVT.

Points on this clone: Other DNA sequences in this specimen translate into the identical CDR3. This chain uses TRBV28 with TRBJ1-2; 11 bases align to TRBD1. Looked up from germline, CDR1 is MDHEN and CDR2 is SYDVKM. The CDR3 totals 16 residues. V lost 5 bases to trimming and J lost 4 bases; unmatched junction nucleotides: 9. The CDR3: CASSLVRTGGGYGYTF. The CDR3 coding sequence is TGTGCCAGCAGTCTGGTACGGACAGGGGGCGGCTATGGCTACACCTTC.

The V and J genes are TRBV5-1 and TRBJ2-3, with TRBD2 identical over 8 bases. The CDR3 has 15 residues. Germline values: CDR1 SGHRS, CDR2 YFSETQ. With V trimmed by 4 bases and J by 6 bases, 10 bases remained unmatched. CDR3 DNA: TGCGCCAGCAGCCCCGCCTTCGGGAGGGGGGATACGCAGTATTTT. This codes for CASSPAFGRGDTQYF.

The chain links TRBV3-1 (or the pseudogene TRBV3-2) to TRBJ2-1; possible D gene TRBD2, 6 bases. The CDR3 runs to 17 residues. CDR1 and CDR2 from the germline V gene are LGHDT and YNNKEL (reference sequence). V dropped 6 bases and J dropped 6 bases, with 24 bases sitting between them. The CDR3 DNA reads TGTGCCAGCAGGCGCACTGGGGGGACTGCACTTGGCAATGAGCAGTTCTTC. It yields the protein CASRRTGGTALGNEQFF.

The chain is built from TRBV28 and TRBJ1-3, with 9 bases that match TRBD1. The germline V gene has CDR1 MDHEN and CDR2 SYDVKM. With 6 bases clipped from V and 3 bases from J, the junction kept 9 bases outside the gene matches. The CDR3 loop spans 16 amino acids. CDR3 sequence: CASRSTQGAHGNTIYF. CDR3 nucleotides: TGTGCCAGCAGATCTACACAGGGGGCTCATGGAAACACCATATATTTT.

This chain links TRBV9 with TRBJ2-2; 11 nucleotides align to TRBD1. The CDR3 has 17 amino acids. V gave up 3 bases and J gave up 5 bases; unmatched junction bases: 9. Germline V CDR1 and CDR2: SGDLS, YYNGEE. The CDR3 DNA reads as TGTGCCAGCAGCGCCGGACAGGGGGCGCTACGAACCGGGGAGCTGTTTTTT. Translating gives CASSAGQGALRTGELFF.

J is TRBJ2-5 and V is TRBV6-6, with 7 bases identical to TRBD1. Trimming took 0 bases from V and 6 from J; bases not matched to a gene: 4. The CDR3 length is 14 residues. Per the germline V gene, CDR1 is MNHNY and CDR2 is SVGAGI (reference sequence). The chain's CDR3 is CASSYSTGSKTQYF. The CDR3 coding sequence is TGTGCCAGCAGTTACTCGACAGGGAGTAAGACCCAGTACTTC.

A single count supports this clone. The CDR3 region is CASSFSAGGAETQYF. In nucleotides, the CDR3 is TGCGCCAGCAGCTTTTCAGCGGGAGGGGCAGAGACCCAGTACTTC. The gene calls are TRBV5-1 and TRBJ2-5, with 10 positions matching TRBD2. The CDR3 has 15 residues. Per the germline V gene, CDR1 is SGHRS and CDR2 is YFSETQ. The trim removed 2 bases at V and 4 bases at J, leaving 5 bases unmatched.

V and J are TRBV4-2 and TRBJ2-1; 9 nucleotides line up with TRBD2. V dropped 4 bases and J dropped 6; count of bases not matched to a gene: 4. This CDR3 is built from 14 residues. From germline, CDR1 is LGHNA and CDR2 YNFKEQ. DNA of the CDR3: TGTGCCAGCAGCCCGGGACTAGCCTTCAATGAGCAGTTCTTC. It translates to CASSPGLAFNEQFF.

This clone occurred once. The chain employs TRBV27 and TRBJ2-7; D gene unclear. CDR1 MNHEY and CDR2 SMNVEV come from the germline V gene (reference sequence). Trimming removed 2 bases from V and 2 bases from J, with 7 bases in between. The CDR3 is 13 residues long. In nucleotides, the CDR3 is TGTGCCAGCAGTTTAGAACTTCCCTACGAGCAGTACTTC. It yields the protein CASSLELPYEQYF.

V and J are TRBV3-1 (or the pseudogene TRBV3-2) and TRBJ2-3; tentative D call: TRBD2 (6 bases). Deletions cut 6 bases from V and 2 bases from J, with 9 bases between. Germline-derived CDR1 and CDR2 are LGHDT and YNNKEL (reference sequence). This CDR3 contains 13 residues. CDR3 sequence reads: CASRRDLTDTQYF. CDR3 bases: TGTGCCAGCAGGCGGGACCTCACAGATACGCAGTATTTT.

The chain links TRBV7-9 to TRBJ1-6; D may be TRBD1 (5 bases). Trimming took 3 bases from V and 7 from J, leaving 13 bases between them. The germline V gene has CDR1 SEHNR and CDR2 FQNEAQ (reference sequence). The CDR3 has 15 residues. The CDR3 DNA sequence: TGTGCCAGCAGCTTCGGGGGGACTGGGAATTCACCCCTCCACTTT. It translates to CASSFGGTGNSPLHF.

V is TRBV6-6 and J is TRBJ1-1, with a possible D match to TRBD1 (5 bases). This CDR3 comprises 15 residues. From germline, CDR1 is MNHNY and CDR2 SVGAGI (reference sequence). V was cut by 5 bases and J by 1 base, with 14 bases left in between. The CDR3 nucleotides are TGTGCCAGCAGTGGGACTTCCGAGCCGAACACTGAAGCTTTCTTT. It codes for CASSGTSEPNTEAFF.

J is TRBJ1-1 and V is TRBV6-5; no definite D call. Between the trimmed V and J ends, which lost 4 bases and 0 bases, there was a span of 15 bases. Germline V gene lookup returns CDR1 MNHEY and CDR2 SVGAGI. CDR3 size: 16 residues. In nucleotides, the CDR3 is TGTGCCAGCAGTTTCGCTCGGACTGACATGAACACTGAAGCTTTCTTT. Amino acid sequence: CASSFARTDMNTEAFF.

The chain recombines TRBV28 with TRBJ1-5; D remains ambiguous. CDR3 size: 13 residues. Germline CDR1 reads MDHEN; CDR2 reads SYDVKM. The V and J ends lost 7 bases and 2 bases respectively, with 9 bases between them. The CDR3 DNA sequence: TGTGCCAGCATGGGGAGCGGCAATCAGCCCCAGCATTTT. Its protein is CASMGSGNQPQHF.